These 27 T cell receptor beta chains originate from one sample sequenced in a study of beta chain features in type 1 diabetes. Sequenced material consisted of expressed TCRB transcripts (all of the isolated RNA was reverse transcribed). Profiling relied on immunoSEQ multiplex PCR, and the TCRdb table lists in-frame clones only, not all of them. Of 130,000 or so clones detected, approximately 10% appear once; the ten largest clones hold approximately 0.65%. Material for sequencing was central memory CD4+ T cells from blood. These receptors were obtained from a woman aged 40 to 50 in good health.

This clone was picked up many times. V gene TRBV13 combines with J gene TRBJ2-5; D ambiguous. Germline lookup yields CDR1 PRHDT and CDR2 FYEKMQ (reference sequence). V lost 2 bases and J lost 5, with 3 bases in between. The CDR3 is 11 residues long. The CDR3 loop is CASSLRETQYF. CDR3 nucleotide sequence: TGTGCCAGCAGCTTACGGGAGACCCAGTACTTC.

The CDR3 loop reads CASSLPARGSTDTQYF. CDR3 bases: TGTGCCAGCAGCTTACCCGCCCGGGGTAGCACAGATACGCAGTATTTT. This rearrangement joins TRBV7-9 to TRBJ2-3, with D possibly TRBD2 on 5 matching bases. The ends were cut back, 2 bases at V and 0 bases at J, with 12 bases in the middle. The CDR3 consists of 16 residues. Germline CDR1 is SEHNR and CDR2 is FQNEAQ (reference sequence). Together with reference TRBV7-9 and TRBJ2-3, the CDR3 gives the full variable domain: DTGVSQNPRHKITKRGQNVTFRCDPISEHNRLYWYRQTLGQGPEFLTYFQNEAQLEKSRLLSDRFSAERPKGSFSTLEIQRTEQGDSAMYLCASSLPARGSTDTQYFGPGTRLTVL.

The J gene is TRBJ2-7, the V gene TRBV6-5; 8 nucleotides align to TRBD1. Germline loops: CDR1 MNHEY, CDR2 SVGAGI. The CDR3 has 15 amino acids. Unmatched junction bases numbered 10, after V lost 5 bases and J lost 4 bases. The CDR3 sequence: CASSATGTGLYEQYF. The CDR3 bases are TGTGCCAGCAGTGCCACCGGGACAGGATTGTACGAGCAGTACTTC.

This rearrangement joins TRBV7-9 to TRBJ2-3; TRBD1 matches 8 bases. Germline lookup yields CDR1 SEHNR and CDR2 FQNEAQ (reference sequence). This CDR3 region has 19 residues. V lost 5 bases and J lost 2; bases outside the gene matches: 18. The CDR3 sequence: CASSPWALQGARTTDTQYF. The CDR3 region has the DNA TGTGCCAGCAGCCCCTGGGCCCTGCAGGGGGCCCGAACCACAGATACGCAGTATTTT.

This chain links TRBV5-1 with TRBJ2-3; TRBD2 agrees at 7 bases. The CDR3 is 14 amino acids. From germline, CDR1 is SGHRS and CDR2 YFSETQ. Trimming cost V 2 bases and J 5 bases; bases outside gene matches: 5. CDR3 nucleotides: TGCGCCAGCAGCTTAAGCGGGGAGGTAGATACGCAGTATTTT. It translates to CASSLSGEVDTQYF.

The genes are TRBV18 and TRBJ2-3; no clear D. Germline V gene sequence: CDR1 KGHSH, CDR2 LQKENI. The V and J ends lost 2 bases and 6 bases respectively, with 9 bases between them. The CDR3 totals 13 residues. CDR3 sequence: CASSPVTADTQYF. CDR3 bases: TGTGCCAGCTCACCAGTAACAGCCGATACGCAGTATTTT.

The chain couples TRBV7-9 to TRBJ2-1; D is possibly TRBD1 (6 bases). The CDR3 loop spans 16 amino acids. Germline loops: CDR1 SEHNR, CDR2 FQNEAQ (reference sequence). Trimming cost V 0 bases and J 6 bases, with 15 bases left between them. The DNA of the CDR3 is TGTGCCAGCAGCTTAGCGAGGGGGATAACCAGCAATGAGCAGTTCTTC. Translating it yields CASSLARGITSNEQFF.

This chain links TRBV29-1 with TRBJ2-3; no reliable D call. V lost 5 bases to trimming and J lost 0 bases, with 9 bases between them. Per germline, CDR1 SQVTM and CDR2 ANQGSEA. The CDR3 extends over 13 amino acids. CDR3 region: CSVLGPSTDTQYF. The CDR3 DNA sequence: TGCAGCGTTCTAGGCCCAAGCACAGATACGCAGTATTTT.

The gene calls are TRBV4-1 and TRBJ1-1; 7 nucleotides align to TRBD1. The CDR3 contains 14 residues. Germline CDR1 MGHRA, CDR2 YSYEKL. Germline trimming cut 2 bases from V and 4 bases from J; bases unmatched to any gene: 4. In DNA form, the CDR3 reads TGCGCCAGCAGCCAAACAGGGGTTCTCACTGAAGCTTTCTTT. Protein: CASSQTGVLTEAFF.

In regard to this clone: Other DNA sequences from this sample encode an identical CDR3 as well. The DNA of the CDR3 is TGTGCCATCAGTGAGTCTGGACAGGGCTACGAGCAGTACTTC. It specifies CAISESGQGYEQYF. V and J are TRBV10-3 and TRBJ2-7; 8 bases line up with TRBD1. Trimming cost V 0 bases and J 3 bases; bases outside gene matches: 1. The CDR3 is made up of 14 amino acids. Germline V gene data show CDR1 as ENHRY and CDR2 as SYGVKD.

V usage is TRBV19 and J usage is TRBJ2-5; 7 bases line up with TRBD2. The CDR3 loop spans 14 amino acids. Germline V gene lookup returns CDR1 LNHDA and CDR2 SQIVND (reference sequence). Trimming removed 8 bases from V and 5 bases from J; junction bases left unmatched: 11. CDR3 in amino acids: CASARGGGRETQYF. The DNA for the CDR3 is TGTGCCAGTGCCCGGGGCGGGGGTAGGGAGACCCAGTACTTC.

This clone showed up just a few times. A read error may produce the germline difference seen at one junction end. The chain is built from TRBV11-2 and TRBJ2-5; 10 positions match TRBD2. Germline V lookup: CDR1 SGHAT, CDR2 FQNNGV. This CDR3 has 13 amino acids. Here the CDR3 reads CASSLDGLAGDHF. In DNA form, the CDR3 reads TGTGCCAGCAGCTTAGATGGCCTAGCGGGGGACCACTTC.

The rearrangement uses TRBV19 and TRBJ2-1; D remains ambiguous. This CDR3 has 16 amino acids. V lost 3 bases and J lost 1, with 13 bases in between. Germline V lookup: CDR1 LNHDA, CDR2 SQIVND (reference sequence). The CDR3 protein is CASSIDSRSSYNEQFF. CDR3 bases: TGTGCCAGTAGTATCGATTCGCGGTCATCCTACAATGAGCAGTTCTTC.

A few counts support this clone. The chain joins TRBV19 to TRBJ1-5; 7 nucleotides agree with TRBD1. V lost 7 bases to trimming and J lost 4 bases; unmatched junction nucleotides: 10. This CDR3 region has 15 residues. The germline V gene encodes CDR1 LNHDA and CDR2 SQIVND (reference sequence). The chain's CDR3 is CASTQNRGLNQPQHF. Written as DNA, the CDR3 is TGTGCCAGTACCCAAAACAGGGGTCTGAATCAGCCCCAGCATTTT.

The rearrangement links TRBV7-9 to TRBJ2-5; 7 bases map to TRBD2. J was trimmed by 3 bases and V by 2 bases; bases with no gene match: 3. CDR3 length equals 14 residues. The germline V gene has CDR1 SEHNR and CDR2 FQNEAQ (reference sequence). The CDR3 nucleotides read TGTGCCAGCAGCTTAACGGGGGGAAAAGAGACCCAGTACTTC. It encodes CASSLTGGKETQYF.

This clone was observed a few times. CDR3 sequence: CASSGGGSGANVLTF. DNA of the CDR3: TGCGCCAGCAGTGGGGGGGGGTCTGGGGCCAACGTCCTGACTTTC. This chain joins TRBV10-1 and TRBJ2-6, with 7 bases lining up with TRBD2. The CDR3 is 15 residues long. Germline CDR1 is WNHNN and CDR2 is SYGVQD (reference sequence). Trimming at V came to 4 bases and at J to 1 base, leaving 1 base not matched to a gene.

This clone was seen a few times. The chain carries TRBV6-1 and TRBJ1-5; a weak D match, TRBD1 (6 bases). The CDR3 loop spans 14 amino acids. V lost 7 bases and J 3 bases, leaving 13 bases between the germline ends. The germline V gene has CDR1 MNHNS and CDR2 SASEGT. CDR3 protein: CASKLTGNNQPQHF. CDR3 DNA sequence: TGTGCCAGCAAGCTTACAGGGAACAATCAGCCCCAGCATTTT.

This clone appeared a few times. The chain employs TRBV5-1 and TRBJ1-6; the match to TRBD1 covers 10 bases. Germline V gene sequence: CDR1 SGHRS, CDR2 YFSETQ. The CDR3 totals 15 residues. Trimming at V came to 5 bases and at J to 8 bases, leaving 7 bases not matched to a gene. CDR3 region: CASRPDRGKDSPLHF. The CDR3 region has the DNA TGCGCCAGCAGACCGGACAGGGGGAAGGATTCACCCCTCCACTTT.

This chain links TRBV10-3 with TRBJ1-2; D remains unclear. Germline CDR1 reads ENHRY; CDR2 reads SYGVKD. Trimming cost V 2 bases and J 2 bases, with 12 bases left between them. CDR3 length: 15 amino acids. This chain's CDR3 is CAISEGVQGNYGYTF. The DNA for the CDR3 is TGTGCCATCAGTGAGGGAGTTCAAGGAAACTATGGCTACACCTTC.

This chain connects TRBV18 to TRBJ1-4, with D perhaps matching TRBD1 (5 bases). CDR3 length: 15 amino acids. Trimming took 6 bases from V and 1 from J, leaving 12 bases between them. Germline CDR1 and CDR2: KGHSH and LQKENI. The CDR3 loop reads CASSDGHITNEKLFF. The CDR3 DNA sequence: TGTGCCAGCTCGGACGGACACATAACTAATGAAAAACTGTTTTTT.

CDR3 in amino acids: CASNLREAGANVLTF. CDR3 nucleotides: TGTGCCAGCAATCTCAGGGAGGCTGGGGCCAACGTCCTGACTTTC. This sequence joins TRBV6-1 and TRBJ2-6; D is perhaps TRBD2 (6 bases). Germline lookup yields CDR1 MNHNS and CDR2 SASEGT. This CDR3 is built from 15 residues. Trimming stripped 7 bases from V and 2 bases from J, with 12 bases between.

This clone has just a few counts. The rearrangement links TRBV5-1 to TRBJ1-2, with D possibly being TRBD1 (6 bases). The CDR3 covers 15 residues. Trimming took off 3 bases at V and 3 bases at J, with 15 bases between the two ends. Per the germline V gene, CDR1 is SGHRS and CDR2 is YFSETQ. CDR3 DNA sequence: TGCGCCAGCAGCTGGTCGCTCTACAGGGACTATGGCTACACCTTC. Residues: CASSWSLYRDYGYTF. Full variable domain (outside the CDR3, taken from reference TRBV5-1 and TRBJ1-2): KAGVTQTPRYLIKTRGQQVTLSCSPISGHRSVSWYQQTPGQGLQFLFEYFSETQRNKGNFPGRFSGRQFSNSRSEMNVSTLELGDSALYLCASSWSLYRDYGYTFGSGTRLTVV.

This clone appeared a few times. The J gene is TRBJ2-6, the V gene TRBV19, with D perhaps matching TRBD1 (7 bases). Germline lookup yields CDR1 LNHDA and CDR2 SQIVND (reference sequence). The CDR3 contains 15 residues. Trimming pared 7 bases from V and 2 bases from J, leaving 12 bases between. The CDR3: CASNQGEAGANVLTF. DNA of the CDR3: TGTGCCAGTAATCAGGGGGAGGCTGGGGCCAACGTCCTGACTTTC.

The V call is TRBV10-2, the J call TRBJ1-5, with 11 positions matching TRBD1. Germline CDR1 reads WSHSY; CDR2 reads SAAADI. The CDR3 contains 18 residues. The J segment lost 2 bases and the V segment lost 8 bases, leaving 14 bases of the junction unmatched. This chain's CDR3 is CASQAGTGGIRRNQPQHF. The DNA of the CDR3 is TGCGCCAGCCAGGCCGGGACAGGGGGGATTAGGCGCAATCAGCCCCAGCATTTT.

The V and J genes are TRBV18 and TRBJ2-7, with 9 bases identical to TRBD1. V gave up 6 bases and J gave up 6 bases; unmatched junction bases: 9. The germline V gene has CDR1 KGHSH and CDR2 LQKENI. The CDR3 consists of 14 residues. CDR3 region: CASSPDRGGLEQYF. CDR3 coding DNA: TGTGCCAGCTCCCCGGACAGGGGAGGTCTCGAGCAGTACTTC. Full variable domain (missing parts from reference TRBV18 and TRBJ2-7): NAGVMQNPRHLVRRRGQEARLRCSPMKGHSHVYWYRQLPEEGLKFMVYLQKENIIDESGMPKERFSAEFPKEGPSILRIQQVVRGDSAAYFCASSPDRGGLEQYFGPGTRLTVT.

The J gene is TRBJ1-3, the V gene TRBV6-5; no reliable D call. Germline-derived CDR1 and CDR2 are MNHEY and SVGAGI. Trimming took off 0 bases at V and 0 bases at J, with 9 bases between the two ends. This CDR3 is 16 amino acids long. CDR3 protein: CASSYSFTDSGNTIYF. CDR3 DNA sequence: TGTGCCAGCAGTTACTCCTTTACAGACTCTGGAAACACCATATATTTT.

This clone was observed a few times. This rearrangement joins TRBV6-5 to TRBJ1-1; D remains ambiguous. Germline V gene data show CDR1 as MNHEY and CDR2 as SVGAGI. The V gene lost 1 base and the J gene lost 10 bases, with 13 bases spanning the gap. The CDR3 sequence is 13 residues long. CDR3 coding DNA: TGTGCCAGCAGTTACTTTTCAGAGGGCGGAGCTTTCTTT. Translating gives CASSYFSEGGAFF.